This TCR beta chain was recorded in a study of blood T cells in healthy people across ages (dated by TCRdb to the mid-2010s). Context from the whole study: In model experiments, template switching captured about one uniquely barcoded TCR beta cDNA molecule for every two T cells. The donors were split into four age groups: young (average around 15 years), middle-aged (about 40), aged (approximately 60) and long-lived (more than 80). For two donors (one aged 18 to 29 and one aged 80 or older), the study analyzed two additional independent replicas of 1 million unique cDNA reads from the same blood draw. To avoid experimental bias, donors of different ages were randomly spread across the sequencing lanes. Using deep sequencing normalized with unique cDNA molecular identifiers, the study measured how TCR beta repertoire diversity changes with age. General conclusions and limits of the study: Estimates of total diversity based on one million sequenced T cells were regarded as lower bounds and as underestimates. Observed TCR beta diversity per million T cells fell roughly linearly with age, and a significant reduction was already apparent by age about 36. Because the CMV infection status of the donors was unknown, age-related changes in expanded clonotypes may potentially have been confounded. A strong correlation was found between observed TCR beta diversity and the percentage of naive T cells measured by flow cytometry. Compared with the aged group, the long-lived group had more naive CD4+ T cells, fewer expanded clones and increased TCR diversity, suggesting age selection. Because profiling used bulk unsorted PBMCs, naive and antigen-experienced compartments could not be compared conclusively.

The donors were roughly 39 Caucasian individuals from Russia, aged 6 to 90 years, who were systemically healthy. Around 9.9 milliliters of peripheral blood were collected from each donor into EDTA-treated Vacutainer tubes. PBMCs were isolated by Ficoll-Paque density-gradient centrifugation, with at least 7 million obtained per sample. Trizol reagent was used to extract total RNA from the PBMCs, yielding at least 5 micrograms per sample. Naive CD45RAhigh/CD27high T cell percentages were measured by flow cytometry on a PBMC aliquot from every donor. Library preparation was by 5' RACE. Sequencing was carried out with an Illumina HiSeq 2500. A second 7 to 11 cycle PCR used a sample-barcoded 5' primer and a J-beta primer mix. A template-switch 5' adaptor carrying 12 random nucleotides introduced a unique molecular identifier onto each TCR beta cDNA molecule. Each sample yielded at least 2.5 million CDR3-containing paired-end reads. First-strand cDNA was synthesized from all RNA with the Mint cDNA synthesis kit, primed by a TRBC-specific oligonucleotide. Following uracil-DNA glycosylase treatment, a first 18-cycle PCR with universal primers M1SS and BC2_uni_R was performed on all cDNA. Regarding the original processing steps: For normalization, 1 million high-quality reads, each with a distinct molecular identifier, were randomly selected from each sample. Instead of being binned into consensus sequences, reads with shared molecular identifiers were discarded. CDR3 identification, clonotype clustering and error correction used MiTCR with a Q25 quality threshold and the strictest error-elimination algorithm. Lower-bound total TCR beta diversity was estimated with a nonparametric unseen species model using Euler transformation. TCRdb applied fastp at Q25 and MiXCR to the public reads, then kept only in-frame beta chains. Entries that share a CDR3 protein sequence are merged under the most common genes and DNA. The authors' filters were not applied to this entry. For this sample the table gives hundreds of thousands of distinct CDR3 sequences, of which about 56% were detected only once. Clones ranked in the top ten supply roughly 24% of the sample.

For this chain, trimming is 6 bases at the V end and 4 bases at the J end, and the number of junction bases without a gene match is 10. CDR1 and CDR2 were assigned from the germline V gene (reference sequence) as DFQATT and SNEGSKA. The CDR3 numbers 15 residues from cysteine through phenylalanine. The DNA shown is the 45-base CDR3, in frame from base 1. Regarding this clonotype: Its antigen has not been determined. The record has no base qualities; no much larger clone is one base away.

This receptor was taken from a man aged 40-55 years in good health. The chain couples TRBV20-1 to TRBJ2-3; 10 bases in the junction line up with TRBD2. The sequenced sample was blood. The base sequence is TGCAGTGCCTTCTCTAGCGGGAGAGCCCCAGATACGCAGTATTTT. Its translation is CSAFSSGRAPDTQYF.